This record covers a single T cell receptor beta chain. Its antigen remains unidentified. PCR used 60 Vbeta primers and 13 Jbeta primers. Measured with immunoSEQ multiplex PCR; TCRdb has only the in-frame clones, and not every one. This table has about 120,000 clones, about 80% appearing once. V was pared by 1 base and J by 0 bases, with 5 bases between. Looked up from germline, CDR1 is SGHRS and CDR2 is YFSETQ. This CDR3 comprises 13 residues. The data belong to a study of cytomegalovirus exposure and HLA in healthy donors. Whole-study findings and limits: Analysis performed later showed TCR beta chains linked to HLA being more clonally expanded than equally common others.

The chain couples TRBV5-1 to TRBJ2-7; no clear D. The receptor's source is a man between 60 and 75 years old in good health and CMV-seropositive. Sequenced: PBMCs. CDR3: CASSLRSSYEQYF. Written as DNA, the CDR3 is TGCGCCAGCAGCTTGAGGAGCTCCTACGAGCAGTACTTC.